These T cell receptor beta chains were read from a single sample in a study of identifying expanded T cells in peripheral blood. TCRdb's table, derived via immunoSEQ multiplex PCR, lists solely in-frame clones and lacks some. The sample lists roughly 100,000 clones, roughly 90% occurring once. The sequenced sample consisted of blood. These receptors originate from a person aged 18 to 70 in good health. CDR3s include the opening cysteine and the closing phenylalanine or tryptophan. A D gene is named only where the DNA matches it firmly. Clone size is stated in some rows and not others, as once, few, many or a class when expanded.

J: TRBJ2-1; V: TRBV7-3; size: NA; D: NA; CDR3: CASSSEPYSYNEQFF; DNA: TGTGCCAGCAGCTCGGAACCGTACTCCTACAATGAGCAGTTCTTC
J: TRBJ2-3; V: TRBV19; size: NA; D: NA; CDR3: CASSKKRGTDTQYF; DNA: TGTGCCAGTAGTAAGAAGCGGGGCACAGATACGCAGTATTTT
J: TRBJ2-3; V: TRBV19; size: NA; D: TRBD2; CDR3: CASSFAGGWEDTQYF; DNA: TGTGCCAGTAGTTTTGCGGGAGGGTGGGAAGATACGCAGTATTTT
J: TRBJ1-6; V: TRBV28; size: NA; D: NA; CDR3: CASRQQVEGSPLHF; DNA: TGTGCCAGCAGGCAACAGGTAGAAGGATCACCCCTCCACTTT
J: TRBJ1-4; V: TRBV6-1; size: NA; D: NA; CDR3: CASKGSEKLFF; DNA: TGTGCCAGCAAGGGGAGCGAAAAACTGTTTTTT
J: TRBJ2-7; V: TRBV7-9; size: NA; D: TRBD2; CDR3: CASSPLGAGGYSYEQYF; DNA: TGTGCCAGCAGCCCCCTAGGAGCGGGGGGATACTCCTACGAGCAGTACTTC
J: TRBJ2-5; V: TRBV5-4; size: NA; D: NA; CDR3: CASSFVVEETQYF; DNA: TGTGCCAGCAGCTTTGTTGTGGAGGAGACCCAGTACTTC
J: TRBJ2-7; V: TRBV13; size: NA; D: NA; CDR3: CASSLALGEEQYF; DNA: TGTGCCAGCAGCTTAGCTTTAGGGGAAGAGCAGTACTTC
J: TRBJ2-5; V: TRBV7-2; size: NA; D: NA; CDR3: CASSFAVQETQYF; DNA: TGTGCCAGCAGCTTCGCAGTACAAGAGACCCAGTACTTC
J: TRBJ1-1; V: TRBV5-1; size: NA; D: NA; CDR3: CASSFGGNTEAFF; DNA: TGCGCCAGCAGCTTTGGCGGTAACACTGAAGCTTTCTTT
J: TRBJ2-5; V: TRBV7-2; size: NA; D: NA; CDR3: CASSLDRIQETQYF; DNA: TGTGCCAGCAGCTTAGACAGGATCCAAGAGACCCAGTACTTC
J: TRBJ2-7; V: TRBV9; size: NA; D: TRBD1; CDR3: CASSSSTGPYEQYF; DNA: TGTGCCAGCAGCAGTTCGACAGGGCCCTACGAGCAGTACTTC
J: TRBJ1-5; V: TRBV28; size: NA; D: NA; CDR3: CASSLEWRPQHF; DNA: TGTGCCAGCAGCTTAGAATGGCGGCCCCAGCATTTT
J: TRBJ1-4; V: TRBV30; size: NA; D: NA; CDR3: CAWSVKSNEKLFF; DNA: TGTGCCTGGAGTGTGAAGAGTAATGAAAAACTGTTTTTT
J: TRBJ2-1; V: TRBV11-2; size: few; D: NA; CDR3: CASSLEGFNEQFF; DNA: TGTGCCAGCAGCTTAGAAGGCTTCAATGAGCAGTTCTTC
J: TRBJ2-2; V: TRBV4-1; size: few; D: NA; CDR3: CASSQAWQNTGELFF; DNA: TGCGCCAGCAGCCAGGCCTGGCAAAACACCGGGGAGCTGTTTTTT
J: TRBJ2-2; V: TRBV28; size: once; D: NA; CDR3: CASSLTGLTGELFF; DNA: TGTGCCAGCAGTTTAACAGGGCTGACCGGGGAGCTGTTTTTT
J: TRBJ2-3; V: TRBV7-3; size: once; D: TRBD2; CDR3: CASSLIGGGARDTQYF; DNA: TGTGCCAGCAGCTTAATTGGCGGGGGGGCCCGAGATACGCAGTATTTT
J: TRBJ2-2; V: TRBV13; size: NA; D: TRBD2; CDR3: CASSTTSGRGTGELFF; DNA: TGTGCCAGCAGCACAACTAGCGGGAGAGGGACCGGGGAGCTGTTTTTT